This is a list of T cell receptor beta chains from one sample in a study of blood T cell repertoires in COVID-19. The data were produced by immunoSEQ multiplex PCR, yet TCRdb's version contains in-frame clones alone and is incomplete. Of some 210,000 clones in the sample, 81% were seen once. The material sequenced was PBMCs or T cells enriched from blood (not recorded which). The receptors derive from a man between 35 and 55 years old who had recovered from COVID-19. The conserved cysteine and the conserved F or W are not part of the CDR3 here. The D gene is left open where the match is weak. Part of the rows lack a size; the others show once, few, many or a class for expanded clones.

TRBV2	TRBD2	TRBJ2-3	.	ASATPGLAGTDTQY
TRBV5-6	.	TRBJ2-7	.	ASSLFDRSYEQY
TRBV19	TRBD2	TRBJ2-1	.	ASSIDRTWLAGDEQF
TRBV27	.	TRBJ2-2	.	ASSFAQNTGELF
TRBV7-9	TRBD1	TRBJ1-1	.	ASSPGTGQGNTEAF
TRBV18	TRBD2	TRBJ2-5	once	ASSPPGLAGGETQY
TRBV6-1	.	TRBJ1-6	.	ASSETGVSYNSPLH
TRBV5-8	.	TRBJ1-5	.	ASKGPLQPQH
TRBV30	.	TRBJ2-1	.	AWSVFGLGGSYNEQF
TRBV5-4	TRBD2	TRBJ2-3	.	ASRLAGTTDTQY
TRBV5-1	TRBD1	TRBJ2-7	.	ASSQGDYEQY
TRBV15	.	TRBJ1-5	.	ATSGSNQPQH
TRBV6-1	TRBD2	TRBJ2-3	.	ASSEESGGGYKDTQY
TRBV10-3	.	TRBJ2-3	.	AISENSVDTQY
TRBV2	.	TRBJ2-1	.	ASGSGTPYNEQF
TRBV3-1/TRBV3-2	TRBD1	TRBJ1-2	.	ASSQDRIWLAGQGARGYT
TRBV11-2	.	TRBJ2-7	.	ASSGSGTLYEQY
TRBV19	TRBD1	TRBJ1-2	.	ASSVGQGRLGNYGYT
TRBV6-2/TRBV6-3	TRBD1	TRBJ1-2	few	ASSDGQGRSDGYT
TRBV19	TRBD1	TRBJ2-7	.	ASCDRTGNSYEQY
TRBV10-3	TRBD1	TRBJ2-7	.	AISEAPGTGGYYEQY
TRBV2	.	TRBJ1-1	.	ASSESESEAF
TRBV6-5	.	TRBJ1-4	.	ASPNEKLF
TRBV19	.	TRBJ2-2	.	ASTKDFHGLF
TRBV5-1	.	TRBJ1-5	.	ASSLGQPNQPQH
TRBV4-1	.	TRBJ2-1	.	ASSQGANEQF
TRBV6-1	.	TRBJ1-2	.	ASSEGAGQGGYT
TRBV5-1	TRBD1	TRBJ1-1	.	ASSSRQGRRNTEAF
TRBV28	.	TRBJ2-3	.	ASTQGGSDTQY
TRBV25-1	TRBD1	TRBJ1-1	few	ASSPGTGDTEAF
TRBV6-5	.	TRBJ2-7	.	ASSYGGGGSTYEQY
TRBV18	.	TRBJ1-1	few	ASSPGRGAHRNTEAF
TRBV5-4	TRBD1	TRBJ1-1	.	ASSLAPGTGGTEAF
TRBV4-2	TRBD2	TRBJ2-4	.	ASSQGYREGGAKNIQY
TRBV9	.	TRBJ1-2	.	ASSVAPSGLYGYT
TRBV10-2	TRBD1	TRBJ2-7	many	ASSVGGPVTSYEQY
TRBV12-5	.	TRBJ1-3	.	ASGLVGGGNTIY
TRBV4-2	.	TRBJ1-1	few	ASSQADRNTEAF
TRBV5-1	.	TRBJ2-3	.	ASSPRQSTDTQY
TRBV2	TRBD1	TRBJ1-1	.	ASGHRGRVTEAF
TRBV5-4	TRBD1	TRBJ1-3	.	ASSSGQGARNTIY
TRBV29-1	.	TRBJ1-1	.	SVRRMNTEAF
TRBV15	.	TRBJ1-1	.	ATSRDRGTIMNTEAF
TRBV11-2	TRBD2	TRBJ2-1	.	ASSFRTSGGYEQF
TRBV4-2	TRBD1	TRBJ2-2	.	ASSQEIHGTVGSGELF
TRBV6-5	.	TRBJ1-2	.	ASSYSSGWNGYT
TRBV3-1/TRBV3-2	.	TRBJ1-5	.	ASSPGTGTINQPQH